This TCR beta chain was identified in a study of blood T cell repertoires in COVID-19 (dated by TCRdb to 2020 to 2021). Regarding the study in general: The collaborator samples originated in the United States, Italy and Spain and spanned the acute and convalescent phases of COVID-19. The prospective study material was composed of cDNA or gDNA derived from T cells, B-cell-depleted T cells, or PBMCs. Subjects who had been exposed to COVID-19, were actively infected with it, or had recovered from it provided the deeply sampled blood TCRbeta repertoires that made up the dataset. A freely available public database, intended as a resource for researchers studying the immune response to SARS-CoV-2, is where the repertoires were released. The samples were drawn from two sources: the first 160 participants of the ongoing ImmuneRACE study, and 1,000 to 1,500 subjects contributed by 6 global collaborators. Sample metadata almost always included a de-identified subject ID, COVID-19 status, age in years and sex. Where available, HLA class I and class II types were taken from metadata supplied by the sample provider and were not determined by assay-based typing. On the study overall, not on this receptor specifically: Clinical and demographic metadata were provided uncurated, with the amount varying by source and participant.

Enrolling through a virtual design, the prospective study's participants ranged in age from roughly 18 to 89 years and lived across more than 20 United States geographic areas. Cohort assignment in the prospective study relied on participant-reported clinical history from a screening survey and a study questionnaire. Each participant in the prospective study had whole blood, serum and a nasopharyngeal or oropharyngeal swab collected by mobile phlebotomists. Additional blood draws and questionnaires over an approximately two-month period could optionally be provided by prospective study participants. Before DNA extraction, blood samples from the prospective study were shipped at room temperature or frozen. About this clone itself: Its antigen is unknown. No quality values exist for individual bases; no much larger clone is one base distant.

Cut back by 5 bases and 2 bases, the V and J ends lie 12 bases apart. From the cysteine through the phenylalanine, the CDR3 covers 14 amino acids. Only the CDR3 region is kept as DNA, spanning 42 bases read in frame from base 1. Per the germline V gene, MDHEN is the CDR1 and SYDVKM is the CDR2. TCRbeta CDR3 regions were amplified from genomic DNA using the immunoSEQ Assay, a bias-controlled multiplex PCR. Turning to the authors' computational methods: Nucleated cell counts per sample were estimated from amplification of reference gene primers within the assay. Sequence reads were collapsed and filtered to measure the absolute abundance of every unique TCRbeta CDR3 rearrangement. For each sample, productive Simpson clonality was calculated as the square root of Simpson's diversity index across productive rearrangements. Entries here come from immuneACCESS through TCRdb and include only in-frame sequences with V and J called. Some clones fail to appear in such tables; in the studies checked, an unresolved V gene covers under half of the shortfall, and the cause of the remainder is unknown. V and J calls and clone size are copied from that table; D and trimming were computed from the DNA. Here the sample has around 130,000 clones; roughly 80% occur a single time. About 2.3% of the sample goes to the ten largest clones.

This clonotype was obtained from a man aged 40-49 years with acute COVID-19. The sequenced sample was PBMCs or T cells enriched from blood (not recorded which). The V gene is TRBV28 and the J gene is TRBJ1-2; D gene: possibly TRBD1, on 6 matching bases. In nucleotides, the sequence is TGTGCCAGCAGTATCTACAGGGAAAACTATGGCTACACCTTC. It translates as CASSIYRENYGYTF.